The 5 T cell receptor beta chains below were found in one sample sequenced in a study of T cells in Graves' hyperthyroidism and ophthalmopathy (dated by TCRdb to about 2019). Library creation used multiplex PCR. The listed sequencing device is Illumina HiSeq 2000. The TCR beta CDR3 regions were amplified from RNA transcripts. A first-round RT-PCR of the TCR CDR3 used the HTBI primer set with the Qiagen OneStep RT-PCR kit. The public reads were run again by TCRdb, first through fastp at Q25 and then through MiXCR, and only productive beta chains were kept. For every CDR3 protein sequence, its rows merge into one entry that carries the most common genes and DNA. Here the sample has about 500,000 distinct CDR3 sequences; roughly a sixth occur a single time. 15% to 20% of the sample belongs to the ten largest clones. Source material: blood. The receptor set was obtained from a young woman with Graves' ophthalmopathy.

V usage is TRBV20-1 and J usage is TRBJ1-5; possibly TRBD1 for D (5 bases). The germline V and J ends were trimmed by 5 bases and 4 bases, with 15 bases remaining between them. This CDR3 is built from 14 residues. CDR1 and CDR2 (germline): DFQATT, SNEGSKA (reference sequence). The CDR3 coding sequence is TGCAGTGCTTGGAGGGGCGGGGTAAATCAGCCCCAGCATTTT. It translates to CSAWRGGVNQPQHF.

This clonotype has only a few counts. This chain uses TRBV28 with TRBJ1-2; 7 nucleotides agree with TRBD1. The V gene end was trimmed by 7 bases and the J gene end by 2 bases; junction bases not matched to a gene: 7. The CDR3 runs to 14 residues. The V gene's germline CDR1 is MDHEN and CDR2 SYDVKM. CDR3 protein: CASTLGQANYGYTF. DNA of the CDR3: TGTGCCAGCACCCTAGGACAGGCGAACTATGGCTACACCTTC.

There are many counts of this clonotype. The CDR3 DNA reads TGTGCCAGCTCAATCAGTGGACGAGCTATGAACACTGAAGCTTTCTTT. Protein: CASSISGRAMNTEAFF. The chain employs TRBV7-8 and TRBJ1-1; D is unclear. CDR1 is SGHVS, CDR2 FQNEAQ, per germline. V was trimmed by 8 bases and J by 0 bases, leaving 19 bases between them. CDR3 length equals 16 residues.

This clonotype came up many times. This chain links TRBV28 with TRBJ1-6; 8 bases fit TRBD1. Germline V gene sequence: CDR1 MDHEN, CDR2 SYDVKM. This CDR3 is built from 15 residues. V lost 5 bases to trimming and J lost 4 bases; unmatched junction nucleotides: 4. The CDR3 protein is CASSRDRRYNSPLHF. In DNA form, the CDR3 reads TGTGCCAGCAGTCGGGACAGGAGGTATAATTCACCCCTCCACTTT.

This clonotype showed up many times. The chain recombines TRBV5-1 with TRBJ2-1; possibly TRBD2 for D (6 bases). The V end was cut by 0 bases, the J end by 2 bases, with 21 bases between. CDR3 length: 19 amino acids. Germline loops: CDR1 SGHRS, CDR2 YFSETQ. CDR3 in amino acids: CASSLEGYVAGKAYNEQFF. The CDR3 DNA reads TGCGCCAGCAGCTTGGAGGGGTATGTTGCGGGAAAGGCCTACAATGAGCAGTTCTTC.